The sequence of this T cell receptor (beta chain) was determined in a study of blood T cell repertoires in COVID-19. Per the authors' pipeline: The authors estimated nucleated cell counts from reference gene primer amplification. Clones were sequenced by immunoSEQ multiplex PCR, and TCRdb holds only the in-frame ones, with some missing. The DNA was the basis for D and trimming; V, J and clone size are from that table. Among more than 200,000 clones listed, around 81% were seen once. Cohort allocation depended upon clinical history that participants reported. Germline lookup yields CDR1 MDHEN and CDR2 SYDVKM. V shed 6 bases and J shed 5 bases, with 19 bases lying between them. The CDR3 totals 15 residues.

Sequencing was carried out using PBMCs or T cells enriched from blood (not recorded which). This clonotype was sampled from a woman aged 40 to 50 with acute COVID-19. The chain combines TRBV28 with TRBJ1-1; D is perhaps TRBD1 (5 bases). The DNA for the CDR3 is TGTGCCAGCAGCCTGAGGGGAGGGCGGGGTACTGAAGCTTTCTTT. Amino acid sequence: CASSLRGGRGTEAFF.